This T cell receptor (beta chain) was identified during a study of blood T cells in healthy people across ages (dated by TCRdb to the mid-2010s). For the wider study: In model experiments, template switching captured roughly one uniquely barcoded TCR beta cDNA molecule for every two T cells. Using deep sequencing normalized with unique cDNA molecular identifiers, the study measured how TCR beta repertoire diversity changes with age. The donors were split into four age groups: young (average 16 years), middle-aged (roughly 42), aged (about 62) and long-lived (about 74). Donors of different ages were randomly distributed across sequencing lanes to avoid experimental bias. Two additional independent replicas of 1 million unique cDNA reads from the same blood draw were analyzed for two donors (one aged 18 to 30 and one aged 80 or older).

Sequences SEHNR (CDR1) and FQNEAQ (CDR2) are obtained from the germline V gene (reference sequence). The CDR3, from cysteine to phenylalanine, totals 14 residues. The read is trimmed to its CDR3 DNA, 42 bases read in frame from base 1. Between the V and J ends, shortened by 3 bases and 4 bases respectively, the junction contains 12 bases. The roughly 42 donors, aged roughly 6 to 90 years, were systemically healthy Caucasian individuals from Russia. About 9.6 milliliters of peripheral blood were collected from each donor into EDTA-treated Vacutainer tubes. Ficoll-Paque density-gradient centrifugation was used to isolate PBMCs, with at least 6.5 million per sample. Trizol reagent was used to extract total RNA from the PBMCs, yielding at least 5.5 micrograms per sample. The percentages of naive CD45RAhigh/CD27high T cells were determined by flow cytometry on a PBMC aliquot from every donor. Libraries were built with 5' RACE. TCRdb shows the sequencer as Illumina HiSeq 2500. A second roughly 6 to 11 cycle PCR used a sample-barcoded 5' primer and a J-beta primer mix. Each TCR beta cDNA molecule received a unique molecular identifier from a template-switch 5' adaptor carrying 12 random nucleotides. At least 3 million CDR3-containing paired-end reads were obtained from each sample. The Mint cDNA synthesis kit, primed by a TRBC-specific oligonucleotide, was used to synthesize first-strand cDNA from all RNA. Following uracil-DNA glycosylase treatment, a first 18-cycle PCR with universal primers M1SS and BC2_uni_R was performed on all cDNA. The original methods were these. Each sample was normalized by randomly selecting 1 million high-quality reads, each carrying a distinct molecular identifier. Reads with shared molecular identifiers were discarded instead of being binned into consensus sequences. MiTCR, set to a Q25 quality threshold and the strictest error-elimination algorithm, was used for CDR3 identification, clonotype clustering and error correction. Lower-bound total TCR beta diversity was estimated with a nonparametric unseen species model using Euler transformation. TCRdb reprocessed the public reads (quality trimming at Q25 with fastp, clone calling with MiXCR) and kept in-frame beta chains. Duplicate CDR3 protein sequences are folded into a single record with the most common DNA and genes. The V and J calls, along with clone size, are taken from TCRdb and not from the paper's own processing. The sample table shows roughly 1,800,000 distinct CDR3 sequences, and roughly 49% are seen once. Of the sample, 2.1% is held by the ten largest clones.

Summary of the overall study and its limitations: Compared with the aged group, the long-lived group had more naive CD4+ T cells, fewer expanded clones and increased TCR diversity, a pattern suggesting age selection. Conclusive comparison of naive and antigen-experienced compartments was prevented by the profiling of bulk unsorted PBMCs. Observed TCR beta diversity per million T cells fell roughly linearly with age, and a significant reduction was already apparent by age roughly 40. Estimates of total diversity based on one million sequenced T cells were regarded as lower bounds and as underestimates. The CMV infection status of donors was not known, potentially confounding age-related changes in expanded clonotypes. Observed TCR beta diversity correlated strongly with the percentage of naive T cells measured by flow cytometry.

Regarding this clonotype: No cognate antigen has been identified for it. No much larger clone is present one base from it, and per-base qualities are unavailable.

Sequenced sample: blood. The chain links TRBV7-9 with TRBJ1-2; TRBD1 is a possible D gene, resting on 6 matching bases. The TCR originated in a woman aged 40-49 years in good health. The DNA reads TGTGCCAGCAGCTTTGTACAGGGACCCTATGGCTACACCTTC. Its protein product is CASSFVQGPYGYTF.